This TCR beta chain is drawn from a study of technical replicates of blood from a few donors (dated by TCRdb to 2016 to 2017). The library was prepared using the immunoSEQ multiplex PCR assay. TCRdb provides this immuneACCESS table in a form limited to in-frame rearrangements. Some clones are lacking; in checked studies, under half of them reflect an unresolved V gene, and why the rest are absent is not known. This sample holds about 74,000 clones; about 89% were observed only once. 0.41% of the sample is in the top ten clones. Trimming leaves V shorter by 3 bases and J shorter by 6 bases, with the junction holding 8 bases beyond the gene matches. The CDR3 holds 14 amino acids from the cysteine to the phenylalanine. Only the CDR3 part of the read is kept: 42 bases, read in frame from the first base. Per the germline V gene, SNHLY is the CDR1 and FYNNEI is the CDR2. Notes on this clone: It has no known antigen specificity. Base qualities were left out, and no much larger clone turns up one base away.

The rearrangement joined TRBV2 to TRBJ2-7, and 7 junction bases match TRBD2. The clonotype comes from a human donor in good health. Sequenced material: T cells isolated from PBMCs. The CDR3 amino acid sequence is: CASSDKTSLGEQYF. The bases are TGTGCCAGCAGTGATAAGACTAGCTTAGGCGAGCAGTACTTC.